There are a few counts of the clone carrying this T cell receptor (beta chain). The antigen is unknown. The source of the sample is a study of OX40 agonist ivuxolimab in advanced cancers. Study details: Intravenous ivuxolimab was administered to patients every 2 weeks at 0.01 to 10 mg/kg. Findings and limits, study-wide: The antigens recognized by the expanded peripheral T cells, that is their antigen specificity, were not determined.

Generated by immunoSEQ multiplex PCR, the TCRdb table keeps only in-frame clones and is missing some. Of fewer than 80,000 clones detected, just over 85% appear once; the ten largest clones hold around 0.73%. The germline gives CDR1 MNHEY, CDR2 SVGAGI. CDR3 length: 14 amino acids. The germline V and J ends were trimmed by 5 bases and 0 bases, with 10 bases remaining between them. This chain links TRBV6-5 with TRBJ1-1, with D unclear. The sequence came from an adult with an advanced solid tumor such as melanoma, head and neck, liver or kidney cancer. The sequencing here drew on CD4+ or CD8+ T cells sorted from blood, taken in a trial of the OX40 agonist ivuxolimab. CDR3 nucleotides: TGTGCCAGCAGTAACCAGAGAATGAACACTGAAGCTTTCTTT. It yields the protein CASSNQRMNTEAFF.